These 17 T cell receptor beta chains originate from one sample sequenced in a study of beta chain features in type 1 diabetes. The authors reverse transcribed all of the isolated RNA, so sequencing captured expressed TCRB transcripts. The protocol was immunoSEQ multiplex PCR, while the TCRdb copy is restricted to in-frame clones and leaves out a portion. The repertoire holds 130,000 or so clones, with 9.7% as singletons. The material sequenced was central memory CD4+ T cells from blood. The receptors derive from a woman aged 40 to 55 in good health.

This clone came up a few times. The chain is built from TRBV6-5 and TRBJ1-3, with 8 bases that match TRBD1. J gave up 3 bases and V 4 bases, and 5 bases lay outside the gene matches. CDR1 and CDR2 from the germline V gene are MNHEY and SVGAGI. This CDR3 spans 15 amino acids. The CDR3, as DNA: TGTGCCAGCAGTTCTACAGGGGGTAATGGAAACACCATATATTTT. This sequence encodes CASSSTGGNGNTIYF.

V and J are TRBV18 and TRBJ1-2, with 8 bases that match TRBD1. The CDR3 consists of 15 residues. The germline V gene has CDR1 KGHSH and CDR2 LQKENI. With V trimmed by 3 bases and J by 4 bases, 7 bases remained unmatched. CDR3 in DNA: TGTGCCAGCTCACCCCGACAGGGGCCTCTCTATGGCTACACCTTC. It translates to CASSPRQGPLYGYTF.

The chain is built from TRBV6-6 and TRBJ2-2, with 9 bases fitting TRBD1. CDR1 and CDR2 from the germline V gene are MNHNY and SVGAGI (reference sequence). V shed 8 bases and J 4 bases; nucleotides not matched to a gene: 5. The CDR3 has 14 residues. The CDR3 coding sequence is TGTGCCAGCGCACAGGGGGCGCCCACCGGGGAGCTGTTTTTT. Translation: CASAQGAPTGELFF.

This clone has only a few counts. The chain employs TRBV6-5 and TRBJ1-6, with a possible D match to TRBD1 (5 bases). The CDR3 is made up of 15 amino acids. Germline assignment: CDR1 MNHEY and CDR2 SVGAGI. V was trimmed by 0 bases and J by 8 bases, leaving 11 bases between them. The CDR3 coding sequence is TGTGCCAGCAGTTACTCGAACCGGGGGGATTCACCCCTCCACTTT. This encodes CASSYSNRGDSPLHF.

This clone occurred a few times. CDR3 sequence reads: CASSERSGGRKTQYF. The CDR3 nucleotides are TGTGCCAGCAGTGAGCGAAGCGGGGGCAGGAAAACGCAGTATTTT. The V gene is TRBV13, the J gene TRBJ2-3; 8 bases fit TRBD2. The CDR3 totals 15 residues. In germline, CDR1 is PRHDT, CDR2 FYEKMQ (reference sequence). The J segment lost 9 bases and the V segment lost 6 bases, leaving 14 bases of the junction unmatched.

This chain links TRBV11-2 with TRBJ2-1; the D gene is possibly TRBD2 (5 bases). V dropped 2 bases and J dropped 1 base, with 18 bases sitting between them. The V gene's germline CDR1 is SGHAT and CDR2 FQNNGV. The CDR3 is 18 amino acids. CDR3 region: CASSLPLASRRSYNEQFF. CDR3 coding DNA: TGTGCCAGCAGCTTACCTCTGGCCTCCCGGAGGTCCTACAATGAGCAGTTCTTC.

A few counts support this clone. This chain uses TRBV14 with TRBJ2-7; tentative D call: TRBD1 (5 bases). The CDR3 loop spans 17 amino acids. Looked up from germline, CDR1 is SGHDN and CDR2 is FVKESK. V was pared by 0 bases and J by 3 bases, with 18 bases between. The CDR3: CASSQDSRGVGIYEQYF. DNA for the CDR3: TGTGCCAGCAGCCAAGATTCAAGGGGCGTGGGAATCTACGAGCAGTACTTC. The complete variable domain, with remaining parts taken from reference TRBV14 and TRBJ2-7, reads EAGVTQFPSHSVIEKGQTVTLRCDPISGHDNLYWYRRVMGKEIKFLLHFVKESKQDESGMPNNRFLAERTGGTYSTLKVQPAELEDSGVYFCASSQDSRGVGIYEQYFGPGTRLTVT.

The chain recombines TRBV5-1 with TRBJ2-5; possibly TRBD2 for D (5 bases). V was clipped by 4 bases and J by 1 base, with 11 bases between them. Germline V gene lookup returns CDR1 SGHRS and CDR2 YFSETQ. The CDR3 loop spans 14 amino acids. CDR3 bases: TGCGCCAGCAGCCTACTAGGGATCCAAGAGACCCAGTACTTC. This gives the protein CASSLLGIQETQYF.

This clone was observed a handful of times. The rearrangement joins TRBV18 to TRBJ1-2; 8 positions match TRBD1. The CDR3 covers 15 residues. V dropped 5 bases and J dropped 3; count of bases not matched to a gene: 8. CDR1 and CDR2 from the germline V gene are KGHSH and LQKENI. As DNA, the CDR3 is TGTGCCAGCTCATCCCAGGACAGGGTGGACTATGGCTACACCTTC. Its protein product is CASSSQDRVDYGYTF.

This clone was seen only a few times. The J gene is TRBJ2-5, the V gene TRBV5-8; TRBD2 agrees at 9 bases. Germline lookup yields CDR1 SGHTS and CDR2 YDEGEE. V lost 3 bases and J lost 7; bases outside the gene matches: 13. CDR3 length: 16 amino acids. CDR3 residues: CASSSSTSGYLGTQYF. In DNA, the CDR3 is TGTGCCAGCAGCTCCTCGACTAGCGGATACCTAGGGACCCAGTACTTC.

The CDR3 here is CASSQAGGVGYGYTF. DNA for the CDR3: TGTGCCAGCAGCCAAGCAGGGGGCGTTGGATATGGCTACACCTTC. The chain joins TRBV14 to TRBJ1-2; TRBD1 matches at 8 bases. The length of the CDR3 is 15 residues. The germline CDR1 and CDR2 sequences are SGHDN and FVKESK. J lost 5 bases, V lost 1 base, and 6 bases had no gene match.

The chain carries TRBV10-3 and TRBJ1-1, with 7 bases matching TRBD1. Trimming took 7 bases from V and 1 from J; bases not matched to a gene: 3. Germline loops: CDR1 ENHRY, CDR2 SYGVKD. The CDR3 is made up of 13 amino acids. This CDR3 reads CAIKGQSNTEAFF. CDR3 DNA sequence: TGTGCCATCAAGGGACAGTCGAACACTGAAGCTTTCTTT.

The table lists this clone with a few counts. The chain is built from TRBV25-1 and TRBJ2-5; 7 bases are a match to TRBD2. Germline CDR1 is MGHDK and CDR2 is SYGVNS. The CDR3 loop spans 14 amino acids. Trimming removed 2 bases from V and 5 bases from J; junction bases left unmatched: 5. The CDR3 DNA reads as TGTGCCAGCAGTGAAAGAGTGCGGGGGGAGACCCAGTACTTC. Translation: CASSERVRGETQYF.

The rearrangement links TRBV10-3 to TRBJ1-2, with D possibly TRBD1 on 6 matching bases. Per germline, CDR1 ENHRY and CDR2 SYGVKD. Between the trimmed V and J ends, which lost 4 bases and 5 bases, there was a span of 8 bases. This CDR3 comprises 12 residues. The CDR3 here is CAISGQDYGYTF. CDR3 coding DNA: TGTGCCATCAGTGGACAGGATTATGGCTACACCTTC.

The CDR3 region is CASSPLQETQYF. The CDR3, as DNA: TGTGCCAGCAGTCCCCTTCAAGAGACCCAGTACTTC. The chain uses TRBV6-6 and TRBJ2-5; no firm D call. V was cut by 5 bases and J by 2 bases, with 6 bases left in between. Looked up from germline, CDR1 is MNHNY and CDR2 is SVGAGI (reference sequence). CDR3 length: 12 amino acids.

V gene TRBV18 combines with J gene TRBJ1-1; no clear D. The V end was cut by 6 bases, the J end by 0 bases, with 5 bases between. The length of the CDR3 is 12 residues. Germline V gene sequence: CDR1 KGHSH, CDR2 LQKENI. CDR3 in amino acids: CASSRVNTEAFF. DNA of the CDR3: TGTGCCAGCTCGCGGGTGAACACTGAAGCTTTCTTT.

This clone was counted only a few times. The J gene is TRBJ2-1, the V gene TRBV7-2; 8 nucleotides align to TRBD2. J was trimmed by 0 bases and V by 2 bases; bases with no gene match: 6. Germline V CDR1 and CDR2: SGHTA, FQGNSA. CDR3 length: 17 residues. The CDR3 region has the DNA TGTGCCAGCAGCTTATCTGCGGGGGGCAGCTCCTACAATGAGCAGTTCTTC. It encodes CASSLSAGGSSYNEQFF.